The 31 T cell receptor beta chains reported below all come from one sample, sequenced in a study of metastatic and nonmetastatic thyroid tumors. Ahead of thyroid surgery, no patient had received treatment of any kind. TCRdb re-called the PCR reads through MiXCR. This sample has tens of thousands of clones, with around 16% found just once. Source material: blood. The receptors originated from a male donor with papillary thyroid cancer or a benign thyroid nodule (not recorded which). Some clones in this sample may be carry-over from other donors' samples.

This clone was detected many times. The J gene is TRBJ2-3, the V gene TRBV20-1; TRBD1 matches at 8 bases. The CDR3 length is 12 residues. The germline V gene encodes CDR1 DFQATT and CDR2 SNEGSKA (reference sequence). The J segment lost 11 bases and the V segment lost 3 bases, leaving 7 bases of the junction unmatched. CDR3 coding DNA: TGCAGTGCTAGCCCAGGGGGCTTGGGGCAGTATTTT. It codes for CSASPGGLGQYF.

This clone was seen at least ten times. The chain carries TRBV18 and TRBJ2-1; 10 bases map to TRBD2. The CDR3 covers 13 residues. The V and J ends lost 3 bases and 12 bases, in that order; junction bases with no gene match: 5. The germline V gene has CDR1 KGHSH and CDR2 LQKENI. The CDR3 bases are TGTGCCAGCTCACCTCAGGAGCGGGGGGGGCAGTTCTTC. Translating it yields CASSPQERGGQFF.

This clone appeared many times. The genes are TRBV27 and TRBJ2-4; D ambiguous. V was clipped by 7 bases and J by 0 bases, with 4 bases between them. This CDR3 has 12 residues. CDR1 MNHEY and CDR2 SMNVEV come from the germline V gene (reference sequence). In DNA, the CDR3 is TGTGCCAGCATGGGAGCCAAAAACATTCAGTACTTC. Protein sequence: CASMGAKNIQYF.

The chain has TRBV12-1 and TRBJ1-2; TRBD1 is the table's D call and was not checked against the DNA. TRBV12-1 is a known pseudogene. The CDR3 sequence is 20 residues long. CDR3 DNA: TGTGCCAGCAGCTCACACGTGGGGCCAACACCAGCAGGGGCAGGTCATGGCTACACCTTC. Protein: CASSSHVGPTPAGAGHGYTF.

This clone occurred a few times. A much larger clone differs by one base, so this may be a read error. V is TRBV28 and J is TRBJ2-4; D remains unclear. The germline gives CDR1 MDHEN, CDR2 SYDVKM. The CDR3 runs to 14 residues. CDR3 in amino acids: CASNRDTAKSIQYF. For the CDR3, the DNA is TGTGCCAGCAACCGCGATACAGCCAAAAGCATTCAGTACTTC.

There are many counts of this clone. The gene calls are TRBV28 and TRBJ1-2; 11 bases map to TRBD1. There are 16 residues in the CDR3. Germline values: CDR1 MDHEN, CDR2 SYDVKM. The J segment lost 4 bases and the V segment lost 4 bases, leaving 8 bases of the junction unmatched. In DNA form, the CDR3 reads TGTGCCAGCAGTTCCGGACAGGGGGCGCTTCCCTATGGCTACACCTTC. It translates to CASSSGQGALPYGYTF.

This clone was found many times. The V gene is TRBV11-2, the J gene TRBJ1-6; tentative D call: TRBD1 (5 bases). Germline CDR1 reads SGHAT; CDR2 reads FQNNGV. The CDR3 length is 16 residues. Trimming took 5 bases from V and 2 from J, leaving 13 bases between them. CDR3 nucleotides: TGTGCCAGCAGCGAAAGACAGCCAACCTATAATTCACCCCTCCACTTT. The encoded protein is CASSERQPTYNSPLHF. Full variable domain (rest looked up from reference TRBV11-2 and TRBJ1-6): EAGVAQSPRYKIIEKRQSVAFWCNPISGHATLYWYQQILGQGPKLLIQFQNNGVVDDSQLPKDRFSAERLKGVDSTLKIQPAKLEDSAVYLCASSERQPTYNSPLHFGNGTRLTVT.

This clone was counted ten times or more. In DNA, the CDR3 is TGTGCCAGCAGCTTAGGGAGACAGTACGAGCAGTACGTC. Translation: CASSLGRQYEQYV. The rearrangement uses TRBV7-8 and TRBJ2-7; tentative D call: TRBD1 (5 bases). The germline gives CDR1 SGHVS, CDR2 FQNEAQ. This CDR3 comprises 13 residues. V was cut by 1 base and J by 4 bases, with 8 bases left in between.

This clone turned up a few times. This could be a read error, since a much larger clone is one nucleotide away. The final CDR3 position lacks the conserved phenylalanine or tryptophan, pointing to a likely read error. The genes are TRBV2 and TRBJ2-5; D gene unclear. The germline V gene has CDR1 SNHLY and CDR2 FYNNEI. CDR3 length: 12 amino acids. Trimming stripped 7 bases from V and 2 bases from J, with 8 bases between. The CDR3 loop reads CASKGFQETQYL. CDR3 sequence (DNA): TGTGCCAGCAAGGGATTTCAAGAGACCCAGTACTTA.

Only a few counts were recorded for this clone. V and J are TRBV6-5 and TRBJ2-3; the D gene is possibly TRBD2 (6 bases). Germline CDR1 MNHEY, CDR2 SVGAGI. The CDR3 runs to 17 residues. Trimming took 4 bases from V and 3 from J, leaving 20 bases between them. In DNA form, the CDR3 reads TGTGCCAGCAGTTCCCTACCGACTAGTGAGGGAACAGATACGCAGTATTTT. Translating it yields CASSSLPTSEGTDTQYF.

About this clone: A much more abundant neighbour one base away suggests this may be a read error. The chain is built from TRBV9 and TRBJ2-2; either TRBD1 or TRBD2 may fit D (5 bases each). From germline, CDR1 is SGDLS and CDR2 YYNGEE. CDR3 size: 15 residues. The CDR3 reads CASIVGGGRTGELFF. Written as DNA, the CDR3 is TGTGCCAGCATCGTAGGTGGGGGAAGGACCGGGGAGCTGTTTTTT.

This clone was observed many times. The J gene is TRBJ2-4, the V gene TRBV20-1, with D tentatively TRBD2 (6 bases). Trimming took off 6 bases at V and 0 bases at J, with 18 bases between the two ends. Germline V lookup: CDR1 DFQATT, CDR2 SNEGSKA (reference sequence). The CDR3 is 16 residues long. In DNA, the CDR3 is TGCAGTGCCTCGCGGGGAGGTGTAATAGCCAAAAACATTCAGTACTTC. Its protein is CSASRGGVIAKNIQYF.

The table lists this clone with many counts. This sequence joins TRBV28 and TRBJ1-1; tentatively, D is TRBD1 (6 bases). The CDR3 is 15 residues long. Trimming cost V 6 bases and J 1 base, with 15 bases left between them. The germline CDR1 and CDR2 sequences are MDHEN and SYDVKM. The CDR3 here is CASSPYRETNTEAFF. Written as DNA, the CDR3 is TGTGCCAGCAGCCCATACAGGGAGACGAACACTGAAGCTTTCTTT.

Many counts were recorded for this clone. The chain employs TRBV18 and TRBJ1-5; D uncertain. V dropped 6 bases and J dropped 0 bases, with 3 bases sitting between them. Germline CDR1 KGHSH, CDR2 LQKENI. CDR3 length equals 12 residues. CDR3 loop: CASSLSNQPQHF. Here the CDR3 DNA reads TGTGCCAGCTCCCTTAGCAATCAGCCCCAGCATTTT. The variable domain in full, with the rest retrieved from reference TRBV18 and TRBJ1-5, is NAGVMQNPRHLVRRRGQEARLRCSPMKGHSHVYWYRQLPEEGLKFMVYLQKENIIDESGMPKERFSAEFPKEGPSILRIQQVVRGDSAAYFCASSLSNQPQHFGDGTRLSIL.

This clone was seen more than once but under ten times. This rearrangement joins TRBV10-3 to TRBJ1-1; D not certain. Germline V gene data show CDR1 as ENHRY and CDR2 as SYGVKD. Trimming took 11 bases from V and 3 from J, leaving 10 bases between them. The CDR3 runs 11 residues. Written as DNA, the CDR3 is TGTGCCTACCGGCGGGACACTGAAGCTTTCTTT. It yields the protein CAYRRDTEAFF.

The chain employs TRBV7-3 and TRBJ1-1, with D unresolved. Trimming pared 3 bases from V and 3 bases from J, leaving 8 bases between. CDR1 is SGHTA, CDR2 FQGTGA, per germline. The CDR3 extends over 13 amino acids. The CDR3 spells CASSFYSYTEAFF. The CDR3, as DNA: TGTGCCAGCAGCTTCTACAGTTACACTGAAGCTTTCTTT.

The CDR3 DNA follows: TGTGCCAGCAGTTGGGGGACAGTGCACAATGAGCAGTTCTTC. Translating it yields CASSWGTVHNEQFF. The chain combines TRBV27 with TRBJ2-1; 7 nucleotides match TRBD1. Germline values: CDR1 MNHEY, CDR2 SMNVEV (reference sequence). This CDR3 comprises 14 residues. Trimming cost V 4 bases and J 5 bases; bases outside gene matches: 5.

This clone was detected many times. J is TRBJ1-1 and V is TRBV12-3 or TRBV12-4; D is ambiguous. The V end lost 3 bases, the J end lost 4 bases, and 3 bases lay between the germline ends. This CDR3 is 11 amino acids long. The CDR3 region is CASSLSTEAFF. CDR3 coding DNA: TGTGCCAGCAGTTTGAGCACTGAAGCTTTCTTT.

This clone was found many times. The chain recombines TRBV28 with TRBJ1-3; D is uncertain. Germline CDR1 MDHEN, CDR2 SYDVKM. Trimming took 6 bases from V and 0 from J, leaving 6 bases between them. The CDR3 sequence is 13 residues long. CDR3 sequence reads: CASRRISGNTIYF. The CDR3, as DNA: TGTGCCAGCAGGAGGATCTCTGGAAACACCATATATTTT.

A remark on this clone: At one end the junction does not follow the germline gene, possibly because of a read error. The chain joins TRBV7-9 to TRBJ2-3, with D tentatively TRBD1 or TRBD2 (5 bases each). The CDR3 is 13 residues long. Germline assignment: CDR1 SEHNR and CDR2 FQNEAQ (reference sequence). The CDR3 reads CASILGDPDTQYF. The CDR3 DNA sequence: TGTGCCAGCATCTTAGGGGACCCAGATACGCAGTATTTT.

This clone was found many times. The chain has TRBV19 and TRBJ2-1; TRBD2 matches at 12 bases. CDR1 and CDR2 (germline): LNHDA, SQIVND (reference sequence). V lost 4 bases, J lost 7 bases, and 14 bases stayed unmatched. This CDR3 comprises 18 residues. DNA of the CDR3: TGTGCCAGTAGTAAGGGGCGGGGACTAGCGGGCCTCGGGAATGAGCAGTTCTTC. Its translation: CASSKGRGLAGLGNEQFF. Full variable domain (rest looked up from reference TRBV19 and TRBJ2-1): DGGITQSPKYLFRKEGQNVTLSCEQNLNHDAMYWYRQDPGQGLRLIYYSQIVNDFQKGDIAEGYSVSREKKESFPLTVTSAQKNPTAFYLCASSKGRGLAGLGNEQFFGPGTRLTVL.

A remark on this clone: One base away lies a much larger clone, so this may be a sequencing read error. Other nucleotide sequences in the sample specify the same CDR3. V usage is TRBV29-1 and J usage is TRBJ1-1; the D is unclear. The CDR3 loop spans 12 amino acids. V was pared by 6 bases and J by 4 bases, with 12 bases between. Germline assignment: CDR1 SQVTM and CDR2 ANQGSEA. CDR3 nucleotides: TGCAGCGTGCGGGATGTTGGCACTGAAGCTTTCTTT. It specifies CSVRDVGTEAFF. Based on the CDR3 plus reference TRBV29-1 and TRBJ1-1, the full variable domain is SAVISQKPSRDICQRGTSLTIQCQVDSQVTMMFWYRQQPGQSLTLIATANQGSEATYESGFVIDKFPISRPNLTFSTLTVSNMSPEDSSIYLCSVRDVGTEAFFGQGTRLTVV.

This clone was observed at least ten times. The chain recombines TRBV18 with TRBJ1-2; D is ambiguous. The V and J ends lost 3 bases and 0 bases respectively, with 8 bases between them. The CDR3 length is 14 residues. CDR1 is KGHSH, CDR2 LQKENI, per germline. CDR3 sequence reads: CASSPKTTNYGYTF. CDR3 coding DNA: TGTGCCAGCTCACCTAAGACAACTAACTATGGCTACACCTTC. The full variable domain, with the rest looked up from reference TRBV18 and TRBJ1-2, is NAGVMQNPRHLVRRRGQEARLRCSPMKGHSHVYWYRQLPEEGLKFMVYLQKENIIDESGMPKERFSAEFPKEGPSILRIQQVVRGDSAAYFCASSPKTTNYGYTFGSGTRLTVV.

In this sample, this clone turned up many times. The chain employs TRBV24-1 and TRBJ1-1; unclear D gene. The length of the CDR3 is 11 residues. Trimming removed 10 bases at V and 7 bases at J, with 12 bases between. In germline, CDR1 is KGHDR, CDR2 SFDVKD. The chain's CDR3 is CATAQRNEAFF. Written as DNA, the CDR3 is TGTGCCACAGCTCAGAGGAATGAAGCTTTCTTT.

This clone was counted many times. A read error may be the cause here, since a much bigger clone is one base away. The sample contains more than one DNA sequence encoding this CDR3. The CDR3 reads CASSPGRGRDYGYTF. In DNA, the CDR3 is TGTGCCAGCTCACCAGGCCGGGGACGGGACTACGGCTACACCTTC. J is TRBJ1-2 and V is TRBV18, with D perhaps TRBD1 (5 bases). The CDR3 runs 15 residues. Germline assignment: CDR1 KGHSH and CDR2 LQKENI. The whole variable domain, filled in from reference TRBV18 and TRBJ1-2, reads NAGVMQNPRHLVRRRGQEARLRCSPMKGHSHVYWYRQLPEEGLKFMVYLQKENIIDESGMPKERFSAEFPKEGPSILRIQQVVRGDSAAYFCASSPGRGRDYGYTFGSGTRLTVV.

This clone was counted a few times. A junction boundary mismatches the germline segment, possibly from a read error. J is TRBJ1-1 and V is TRBV12-3 or TRBV12-4; D unclear. This CDR3 is built from 14 residues. CDR3 sequence (DNA): TGTGCGAGCAGTCCGGTGGGTACAACCCACCAAGCTTTCTTT. This gives the protein CASSPVGTTHQAFF.

At least ten counts were recorded for this clone. The chain combines TRBV15 with TRBJ1-5, with unresolved D. The CDR3 spans 14 residues. V was shortened by 0 bases and J by 4 bases, with 7 bases between the two germline ends. Germline loops: CDR1 LNHNV, CDR2 YYDKDF (reference sequence). The CDR3 nucleotides read TGTGCCACCAGCAGAGAGAGCTATAATCAGCCCCAGCATTTT. It is translated as CATSRESYNQPQHF. Full variable domain (missing parts from reference TRBV15 and TRBJ1-5): DAMVIQNPRYQVTQFGKPVTLSCSQTLNHNVMYWYQQKSSQAPKLLFHYYDKDFNNEADTPDNFQSRRPNTSFCFLDIRSPGLGDTAMYLCATSRESYNQPQHFGDGTRLSIL.

In the case of this clone: The same CDR3 is also encoded by other DNA sequences in this sample. This chain joins TRBV5-6 and TRBJ2-3; D is unresolved. V lost 1 base to trimming and J lost 2 bases, with 11 bases between them. This CDR3 region has 15 residues. Germline V gene data show CDR1 as SGHDT and CDR2 as YYEEEE. The CDR3 DNA follows: TGTGCCAGCAGCTTGTTCTTGCAGATCACAGATACGCAGTATTTT. Translation: CASSLFLQITDTQYF.

This clone was recorded at least ten times. This chain connects TRBV20-1 to TRBJ1-2; 12 positions agree with TRBD1. Germline lookup yields CDR1 DFQATT and CDR2 SNEGSKA (reference sequence). V was pared by 6 bases and J by 3 bases, with 8 bases of the junction left unmatched. The CDR3 has 15 residues. CDR3 nucleotide sequence: TGCAGTGCCGTCCGGGACAGGGGGCTTGACTATGGCTACACCTTC. This gives the protein CSAVRDRGLDYGYTF.

This clone has a handful of counts. As DNA, the CDR3 is TGTGCCAGCAGTGAACCTCCGGGACAGGGACTCGGGGAGCTGTTTTTT. Protein: CASSEPPGQGLGELFF. The chain employs TRBV6-1 and TRBJ2-2; the match to TRBD1 covers 9 bases. Per germline, CDR1 MNHNS and CDR2 SASEGT. After removal of 2 bases from V and 7 bases from J, the junction contained 8 bases not matched to a gene. The CDR3 is made up of 16 amino acids.

This clone was observed at least ten times. As DNA, the CDR3 is TGTGCCAGCAGCTTAGTTCAGCGCGATGAGCAGTTCTTC. Its translation is CASSLVQRDEQFF. The chain recombines TRBV11-2 with TRBJ2-1; no clear D gene. This CDR3 spans 13 amino acids. Germline CDR1 and CDR2: SGHAT and FQNNGV. V gave up 1 base and J gave up 8 bases, with 9 bases separating them.